This TCR beta chain came from a study of CD8+CD57+ T cells in acquired aplastic anemia. CDR3 size: 15 residues. V was shortened by 1 base and J by 1 base, with 7 bases between the two germline ends. Genomic DNA, serving as template, underwent TCR beta VDJ and CDR3 profiling. TCRdb processed the reads anew with MiXCR; each CDR3 protein has one entry. The sample has roughly 170,000 distinct CDR3 sequences; about 50% are singletons. The table lists this clonotype with many counts. Patients sequenced had flow cytometry evidence of CD8+CD57+ cell expansion. Sequenced input: sorted CD4+, CD8+, or CD8+CD57+ T cells (not recorded which) from PBMCs. This TCR derives from a human donor with aplastic anemia. The chain combines TRBV12-3 or TRBV12-4 with TRBJ2-2; either TRBD1 or TRBD2 may fit D (5 bases each). Here the CDR3 reads CASSLGGKNTGELFF. CDR3 in DNA: TGTGCCAGCAGTTTAGGGGGGAAGAACACCGGGGAGCTGTTTTTT.